The next 24 T cell receptor beta chains were all read from a single sample in a study of T cells after posttransplantation cyclophosphamide. Repertoires were generated with immunoSEQ multiplex PCR, while TCRdb's copy carries only in-frame clones and drops some. The sample lists tens of thousands of clones, around 84% occurring once. Sequenced sample: PBMCs. The source of these receptors is a man aged 25-40 years with a blood cancer, CMV-positive, and with a related stem cell donor.

This clone was counted a single time. The chain recombines TRBV2 with TRBJ2-3, with D maybe TRBD2 (5 bases). This CDR3 region has 15 residues. Germline CDR1 is SNHLY and CDR2 is FYNNEI. V gave up 4 bases and J gave up 1 base, with 12 bases separating them. The CDR3 nucleotides are TGTGCCAGCAGTGCCACGAGGGTCGGCACAGATACGCAGTATTTT. Translated: CASSATRVGTDTQYF.

The chain employs TRBV4-3 and TRBJ1-3, with 9 bases identical to TRBD1. The CDR3 spans 16 residues. CDR1 is LGHNA, CDR2 YSLEER, per germline. V shed 1 base and J 8 bases; nucleotides not matched to a gene: 9. The CDR3 loop reads CASSQGGTGGRDTIYF. CDR3 in DNA: TGCGCCAGCAGCCAAGGAGGAACAGGGGGCAGAGACACCATATATTTT.

The V and J genes are TRBV9 and TRBJ2-7; D may be TRBD1 (6 bases). The ends were cut back, 4 bases at V and 2 bases at J, with 13 bases in the middle. The CDR3 is 14 residues long. Per germline, CDR1 SGDLS and CDR2 YYNGEE. The CDR3 loop is CASSLTQGTYEQYF. Here the CDR3 DNA reads TGTGCCAGCAGCCTGACTCAGGGGACCTACGAGCAGTACTTC.

CDR3 sequence reads: CASSFQGDTGELFF. Here the CDR3 DNA reads TGTGCCAGCAGCTTCCAGGGGGACACCGGGGAGCTGTTTTTT. The chain joins TRBV11-2 to TRBJ2-2, with TRBD1 matching over 7 bases. The CDR3 spans 14 residues. Germline V gene data show CDR1 as SGHAT and CDR2 as FQNNGV. Unmatched junction bases numbered 1, after V lost 3 bases and J lost 3 bases.

The chain employs TRBV7-2 and TRBJ2-5, with D possibly TRBD1 on 5 matching bases. V lost 6 bases and J 5 bases, leaving 16 bases between the germline ends. CDR1 is SGHTA, CDR2 FQGNSA, per germline. This CDR3 region has 14 residues. In nucleotides, the CDR3 is TGTGCCAGCAGGCCGGACCTGGGGCGCGAGACCCAGTACTTC. It yields the protein CASRPDLGRETQYF.

This clone was found a few times. The genes are TRBV15 and TRBJ1-1; 8 nucleotides agree with TRBD1. CDR1 is LNHNV, CDR2 YYDKDF, per germline (reference sequence). After removal of 5 bases from V and 10 bases from J, the junction contained 6 bases not matched to a gene. This CDR3 has 12 amino acids. CDR3 region: CATSEGQGSAFF. Here the CDR3 DNA reads TGTGCCACCAGCGAAGGACAGGGATCAGCTTTCTTT.

This clone was recorded once. The chain links TRBV7-6 to TRBJ2-5; 10 bases map to TRBD1. CDR1 is SGHVS and CDR2 is FNYEAQ in the germline V gene. Unmatched junction bases numbered 8, after V lost 5 bases and J lost 5 bases. This CDR3 is built from 15 residues. The CDR3, as DNA: TGTGCCAGCAGCGCCCGACAGGGGGCGAGGGAGACCCAGTACTTC. Amino acids: CASSARQGARETQYF.

The V and J genes are TRBV5-5 and TRBJ2-1; 7 nucleotides agree with TRBD1. The CDR3 spans 14 residues. Losses at the gene ends were 4 bases for V and 5 bases for J; bases not matched to a gene: 6. Germline CDR1 and CDR2: SGHKS and YYEKEE (reference sequence). The CDR3 spells CASSPTGQNNEQFF. The CDR3 DNA is TGTGCCAGCAGCCCGACGGGACAGAACAATGAGCAGTTCTTC.

The chain combines TRBV19 with TRBJ1-2, with 8 bases fitting TRBD1. The CDR3 length is 15 residues. The trim removed 4 bases at V and 4 bases at J, leaving 8 bases unmatched. Germline V CDR1 and CDR2: LNHDA, SQIVND (reference sequence). The CDR3 bases are TGTGCCAGTAGTACCCGGACAGGGAACATCTATGGCTACACCTTC. It yields the protein CASSTRTGNIYGYTF.

This clone showed up just once. The CDR3 nucleotides read TGTGCCAGCAGTCCATTCGACGGGGGAGGCTACGAGCAGTACTTC. It translates to CASSPFDGGGYEQYF. The chain links TRBV7-9 to TRBJ2-7; possible D gene TRBD2, 6 bases. V was shortened by 6 bases and J by 3 bases, with 18 bases between the two germline ends. Germline V lookup: CDR1 SEHNR, CDR2 FQNEAQ (reference sequence). The CDR3 is made up of 15 amino acids. Filled out from reference TRBV7-9 and TRBJ2-7, the complete variable domain reads DTGVSQNPRHKITKRGQNVTFRCDPISEHNRLYWYRQTLGQGPEFLTYFQNEAQLEKSRLLSDRFSAERPKGSFSTLEIQRTEQGDSAMYLCASSPFDGGGYEQYFGPGTRLTVT.

This chain joins TRBV7-2 and TRBJ2-7; tentatively, D is TRBD1 (6 bases). Trimming shortened V by 3 bases and J by 0 bases, and 15 bases separated the two germline ends. Germline CDR1 and CDR2: SGHTA and FQGNSA. This CDR3 spans 16 amino acids. This CDR3 reads CASSFGFRTDSYEQYF. CDR3 in DNA: TGTGCCAGCAGCTTCGGTTTTCGGACAGACTCCTACGAGCAGTACTTC.

V and J are TRBV6-1 and TRBJ2-1; TRBD2 matches 11 bases. The trim removed 3 bases at V and 10 bases at J, leaving 8 bases unmatched. Per the germline V gene, CDR1 is MNHNS and CDR2 is SASEGT. The CDR3 totals 15 residues. The CDR3 DNA is TGTGCCAGCAGTGAGCTACTAGCGGGAGTGCGCGAGCAGTTCTTC. Encoded protein: CASSELLAGVREQFF.

V usage is TRBV18 and J usage is TRBJ1-4; D call uncertain. Per germline, CDR1 KGHSH and CDR2 LQKENI. This CDR3 contains 14 residues. V lost 3 bases and J 8 bases, leaving 13 bases between the germline ends. Here the CDR3 DNA reads TGTGCCAGCTCACCTAGAAAGTTGTCGGAAAAACTGTTTTTT. It encodes CASSPRKLSEKLFF.

The V and J genes are TRBV4-2 and TRBJ2-2; the D is unclear. The CDR3 sequence is 16 residues long. CDR1 is LGHNA, CDR2 YNFKEQ, per germline. Deletions cut 0 bases from V and 4 bases from J, with 12 bases between. CDR3 sequence (DNA): TGTGCCAGCAGCCAAGAAATCGGAAGGAGCACCGGGGAGCTGTTTTTT. This gives the protein CASSQEIGRSTGELFF.

The chain carries TRBV11-3 and TRBJ1-1; 7 nucleotides agree with TRBD1. The CDR3 covers 16 residues. The ends lost 4 bases at V and 0 bases at J; junction bases unmatched: 8. Per germline, CDR1 SGHNT and CDR2 YENEEA. The CDR3 sequence: CASSWGQLIMNTEAFF. The CDR3, as DNA: TGTGCCAGCAGCTGGGGACAGCTTATCATGAACACTGAAGCTTTCTTT.

This clone was observed a single time. The CDR3: CASGLGGPNEQFF. The CDR3 DNA reads as TGTGCCTCTGGACTAGGGGGGCCCAATGAGCAGTTCTTC. The chain is built from TRBV9 and TRBJ2-1; tentative D call: TRBD2 (7 bases). Germline lookup yields CDR1 SGDLS and CDR2 YYNGEE. Trimming left V 10 bases short and J 6 bases short, with 17 bases between. The CDR3 has 13 amino acids.

This clone showed up just a few times. V gene TRBV5-5 combines with J gene TRBJ1-3; D gene unclear. This CDR3 has 16 amino acids. The germline CDR1 and CDR2 sequences are SGHKS and YYEKEE (reference sequence). V shed 1 base and J shed 0 bases, with 11 bases lying between them. The CDR3 sequence: CASSLLRAGSGNTIYF. DNA of the CDR3: TGTGCCAGCAGCTTGTTGCGGGCTGGCTCTGGAAACACCATATATTTT.

The V gene is TRBV18, the J gene TRBJ1-2; TRBD1 agrees at 7 bases. Germline trimming cut 3 bases from V and 6 bases from J; bases unmatched to any gene: 7. Per germline, CDR1 KGHSH and CDR2 LQKENI. This CDR3 comprises 14 residues. The CDR3 here is CASSPGQRYNGYTF. The CDR3 nucleotides read TGTGCCAGCTCACCGGGACAGCGGTACAATGGCTACACCTTC.

This clone was counted once. The chain links TRBV5-1 to TRBJ1-2; TRBD1 matches 8 bases. CDR3 length: 15 amino acids. Germline CDR1 reads SGHRS; CDR2 reads YFSETQ. The V gene end was trimmed by 4 bases and the J gene end by 4 bases; junction bases not matched to a gene: 9. As DNA, the CDR3 is TGCGCCAGCAGCGGACATCAGGGGGCCCTCTATGGCTACACCTTC. Its translation is CASSGHQGALYGYTF.

A single count supports this clone. This chain connects TRBV11-3 to TRBJ2-3, with D possibly matching TRBD2 (5 bases). CDR3 size: 14 residues. Germline CDR1 and CDR2: SGHNT and YENEEA. Trimming removed 1 base from V and 4 bases from J, with 9 bases in between. The CDR3 loop reads CASSLGVSADTQYF. CDR3 coding DNA: TGTGCCAGCAGCTTAGGGGTTAGCGCAGATACGCAGTATTTT. Using reference TRBV11-3 and TRBJ2-3 for the parts outside the CDR3, the full variable domain is EAGVVQSPRYKIIEKKQPVAFWCNPISGHNTLYWYLQNLGQGPELLIRYENEEAVDDSQLPKDRFSAERLKGVDSTLKIQPAELGDSAVYLCASSLGVSADTQYFGPGTRLTVL.

This clone was counted only a few times. The J gene is TRBJ1-5, the V gene TRBV7-8; 7 positions agree with TRBD1. Germline loops: CDR1 SGHVS, CDR2 FQNEAQ. The V gene end was trimmed by 4 bases and the J gene end by 4 bases; junction bases not matched to a gene: 4. The CDR3 sequence is 14 residues long. This CDR3 is CASSWTGLNQPQHF. CDR3 DNA sequence: TGTGCCAGCAGCTGGACAGGTCTGAATCAGCCCCAGCATTTT. The variable domain in full, with the rest retrieved from reference TRBV7-8 and TRBJ1-5, is GAGVSQSPRYKVAKRGQDVALRCDPISGHVSLFWYQQALGQGPEFLTYFQNEAQLDKSGLPSDRFFAERPEGSVSTLKIQRTQQEDSAVYLCASSWTGLNQPQHFGDGTRLSIL.

The chain joins TRBV7-2 to TRBJ2-1; D is possibly TRBD2 (5 bases). Between the trimmed V and J ends, which lost 8 bases and 7 bases, there was a span of 12 bases. The germline V gene encodes CDR1 SGHTA and CDR2 FQGNSA. This CDR3 region has 12 residues. The DNA for the CDR3 is TGTGCCAGCCGCCGCGGAGGAAATGAGCAGTTCTTC. It is translated as CASRRGGNEQFF.

This rearrangement joins TRBV27 to TRBJ1-2, with a tentative D call TRBD1 (5 bases). This CDR3 is 12 amino acids long. The germline V and J ends were trimmed by 4 bases and 3 bases, with 6 bases remaining between them. Germline V lookup: CDR1 MNHEY, CDR2 SMNVEV (reference sequence). CDR3 residues: CASSSGYYGYTF. Written as DNA, the CDR3 is TGTGCCAGCAGTTCAGGGTACTATGGCTACACCTTC.

The rearrangement uses TRBV5-1 and TRBJ2-1; D is possibly TRBD1 (5 bases). The germline CDR1 and CDR2 sequences are SGHRS and YFSETQ. V lost 1 base to trimming and J lost 9 bases, with 14 bases between them. This CDR3 contains 14 residues. The CDR3 region has the DNA TGCGCCAGCAGCTTGAATGCGCAGGGTGGTGAGCAGTTCTTC. Translated, it gives CASSLNAQGGEQFF.